This T cell receptor (beta chain) was observed in a study of blood T cells in healthy people across ages. Study details: About one barcoded beta molecule per two T cells was the capture yield of template switching. Findings and caveats of the study: The lack of PBMC sorting stopped any conclusive naive versus antigen-experienced comparison.

A second PCR of about 6 to 11 cycles used a sample-barcoded 5' primer and a J-beta primer mix. One entry per CDR3 protein results from TCRdb running MiXCR on the 5' RACE reads. This sample yields over a million distinct CDR3 sequences, of which 40% to 55% are seen a single time; around 18% belongs to the top ten. At least 5.5 micrograms of total RNA were extracted per sample. Germline V gene sequence: CDR1 SGHRS, CDR2 YFSETQ. V was shortened by 2 bases and J by 5 bases, with 13 bases between the two germline ends. The CDR3 runs 14 residues. Note on this clonotype: The antigen remains unidentified.

Sequencing was performed on blood. The receptor's source is a woman aged 55-70 years in good health. The V gene is TRBV5-1, the J gene TRBJ1-2; D is ambiguous. CDR3 residues: CASSLAGPPYGYTF. The CDR3 nucleotides are TGCGCCAGCAGCTTAGCCGGGCCGCCGTATGGCTACACCTTC. The variable domain in full, with the rest retrieved from reference TRBV5-1 and TRBJ1-2, is KAGVTQTPRYLIKTRGQQVTLSCSPISGHRSVSWYQQTPGQGLQFLFEYFSETQRNKGNFPGRFSGRQFSNSRSEMNVSTLELGDSALYLCASSLAGPPYGYTFGSGTRLTVV.